This TCR beta chain appears in the sequencing data of a study of blood T cell repertoires in COVID-19. Overall study: Collection of acute and convalescent COVID-19 samples took place in the United States, Italy and Spain. The cDNA or gDNA used as material had been derived from T cells, B-cell-depleted T cells, or PBMCs.

V shed 7 bases, J shed 5 bases, and the junction held 4 bases outside the gene matches. This CDR3 contains 12 residues. Libraries were prepared by immunoSEQ multiplex PCR; TCRdb keeps only in-frame clonotypes and omits some of them. The sample has roughly 100,000 clones, 80% to 90% seen once. Material for sequencing was peripheral blood. This clonotype was sampled from a man aged 35-49 years with active or convalescent COVID-19. V and J are TRBV12-3 or TRBV12-4 and TRBJ2-7; TRBD1 matches at 8 bases. This chain's CDR3 is CASTRDRHEQYF. For the CDR3, the DNA is TGTGCCAGCACCCGGGACAGGCACGAGCAGTACTTC.